This TCR beta chain is drawn from a study of cytomegalovirus exposure and HLA in healthy donors. Study as a whole: T cells numbering about 200 million yielded more than 100 million unique TCR beta sequences in an earlier analysis. From donors who were HLA-typed, an early data release held around 80 million unique TCRs.

Per the germline V gene, CDR1 is SGHRS and CDR2 is YFSETQ. The germline V and J ends were trimmed by 3 bases and 2 bases, with 19 bases remaining between them. This CDR3 has 17 amino acids. Study findings and constraints: The authors later linked a missense DCLRE1C variant to TCR beta V- and J-gene trimming. Excluded were some V segments that proved indistinguishable, including TRBV6-2 and TRBV6-3.

On this clone itself: Its antigen is not known.

PCR amplification relied on 60 Vbeta primers (plus 13 Jbeta primers). Some clones are missing from TCRdb's copy, which holds only in-frame ones; the method was immunoSEQ multiplex PCR. The sample data list more than 90,000 clones. This sequence was found in a man aged 30 to 45 in good health and CMV-seronegative. V gene TRBV5-1 combines with J gene TRBJ2-3, with a tentative D call TRBD1 (5 bases). Sequencing was done on a sample of PBMCs. CDR3 nucleotides: TGCGCCAGCAGCTACCCCCCCGGGCAGGGCTTCACAGATACGCAGTATTTT. Amino acid sequence: CASSYPPGQGFTDTQYF.